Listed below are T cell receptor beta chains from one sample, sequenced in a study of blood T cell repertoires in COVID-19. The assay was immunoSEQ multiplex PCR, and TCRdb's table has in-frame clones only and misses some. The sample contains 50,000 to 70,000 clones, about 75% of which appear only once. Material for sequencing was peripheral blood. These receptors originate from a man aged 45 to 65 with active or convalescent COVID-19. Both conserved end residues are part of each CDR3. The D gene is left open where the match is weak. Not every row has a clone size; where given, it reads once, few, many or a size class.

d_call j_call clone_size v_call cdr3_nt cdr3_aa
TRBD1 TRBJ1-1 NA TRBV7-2 TGTGCCAGCAGCGCAAACAGGGGGGAGGTAACTGAAGCTTTCTTT CASSANRGEVTEAFF
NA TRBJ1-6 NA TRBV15 TGTGCCACCAGCAGAGATTCCAGGTCTGCCCTCCACTTT CATSRDSRSALHF
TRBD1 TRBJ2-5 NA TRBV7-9 TGTGCCAGCAGCTTACCAGGGGGCGAGACCCAGTACTTC CASSLPGGETQYF
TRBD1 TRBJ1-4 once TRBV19 TGTGCCAGTAGTATACTGACAGGGGGCTCTAATGAAAAACTGTTTTTT CASSILTGGSNEKLFF
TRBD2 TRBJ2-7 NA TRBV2 TGTGCCAGCAGTGAAATAGCGGGGGGCGAGCAGTACTTC CASSEIAGGEQYF
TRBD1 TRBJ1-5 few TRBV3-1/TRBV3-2 TGTGCCAGCAGCCAAGCCAGACAGGGGTTTAATCAGCCCCAGCATTTT CASSQARQGFNQPQHF
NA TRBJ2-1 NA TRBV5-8 TGTGCCAGCAGCCTGGGAACGAGCTCCTACAATGAGCAGTTCTTC CASSLGTSSYNEQFF
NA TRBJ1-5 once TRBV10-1 TGCGCCAGCAAGAAGGGAGTTTTTAGCAATCAGCCCCAGCATTTT CASKKGVFSNQPQHF
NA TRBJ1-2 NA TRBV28 TGTGCCAGCAGTTTATGGGCGGGGAACTATGGCTACACCTTC CASSLWAGNYGYTF
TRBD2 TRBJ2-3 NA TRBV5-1 TGCGCCAGCAGCGACGGACTAGCGGGAGGGGCAGATACGCAGTATTTT CASSDGLAGGADTQYF
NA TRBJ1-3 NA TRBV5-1 TGCGCCAGCAGCTTCGGTTCCCCAACCTCTGGAAACACCATATATTTT CASSFGSPTSGNTIYF
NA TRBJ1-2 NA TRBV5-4 TGTGCCAGCAGCTTGGCTTCATCAGGCTATGGCTACACCTTC CASSLASSGYGYTF
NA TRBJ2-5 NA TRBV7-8 TGTGCCAGCAGCTTCGACAGGGTGGGAGGGACCCAGTACTTC CASSFDRVGGTQYF
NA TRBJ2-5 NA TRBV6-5 TGTGCCAGCAGTTGGGGGGGCTCCTACGAAGAGACCCAGTACTTC CASSWGGSYEETQYF
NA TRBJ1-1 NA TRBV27 TGTGCCAGCAGTGTACTCCCACGTACTGAAGCTTTCTTT CASSVLPRTEAFF
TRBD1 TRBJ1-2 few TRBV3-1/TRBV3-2 TGTGCCAGCAGCCAAGATATAGGGGGCCTGGGGTATGGCTACACCTTC CASSQDIGGLGYGYTF
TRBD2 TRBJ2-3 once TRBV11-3 TGTGCCAGCAGCCCGGGACTAGCAACAGATACGCAGTATTTT CASSPGLATDTQYF
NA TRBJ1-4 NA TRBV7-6 TGTGCCAGCAGCTTAGTAGGGGGAGGGGAAAAACTGTTTTTT CASSLVGGGEKLFF
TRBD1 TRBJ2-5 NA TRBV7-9 TGTGCCAGCAGCTTAGGGGACAGGGACGAAGAGACCCAGTACTTC CASSLGDRDEETQYF
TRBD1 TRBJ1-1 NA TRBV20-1 TGCAGTGCACTCGACAGGGGGGCTTTCTTT CSALDRGAFF
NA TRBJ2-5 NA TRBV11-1 TGTGCCAGCAGCTCCAGGACTAAGCCCGAGACCCAGTACTTC CASSSRTKPETQYF
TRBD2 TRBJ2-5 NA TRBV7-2 TGTGCCAGCAGCTTACTCGGACTAGCGTACCAAGAGACCCAGTACTTC CASSLLGLAYQETQYF
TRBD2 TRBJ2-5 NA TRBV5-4 TGTGCCAGCAGCTTGGTGGGACTAGCGGGGAGCCAAGAGACCCAGTACTTC CASSLVGLAGSQETQYF
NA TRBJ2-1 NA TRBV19 TGTGCCAGTAGTACAGGGCGGTGGAATGAGCAGTTCTTC CASSTGRWNEQFF
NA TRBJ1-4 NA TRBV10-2 TGCGCCAGTCGGGATCCGGGTGAAAAACTGTTTTTT CASRDPGEKLFF
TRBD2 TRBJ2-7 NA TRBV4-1 TGCGCCAGCAGCCAAGAAGTAGGTAGCGGGGGGGCCTACGAGCAGTACTTC CASSQEVGSGGAYEQYF
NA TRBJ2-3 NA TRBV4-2 TGTGCCAGCAGCCAGGGAGGGGGGGCTGTGCAGTATTTT CASSQGGGAVQYF
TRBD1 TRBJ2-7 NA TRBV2 TGTGCCAGCAGTGTTGGCGGACAGGCGGGCGAGCAGTACTTC CASSVGGQAGEQYF
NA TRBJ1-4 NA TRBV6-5 TGTGCCAGCAGTTCCTCAGGGGCTGTGGATGAAAAACTGTTTTTT CASSSSGAVDEKLFF
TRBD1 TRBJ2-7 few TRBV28 TGTGCCAGCACCCCGGGACAGGGGAAGAGGTACGAGCAGTACTTC CASTPGQGKRYEQYF
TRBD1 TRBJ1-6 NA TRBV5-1 TGCGCCAGCAGCCCAGGGGGTTATAATTCACCCCTCCACTTT CASSPGGYNSPLHF
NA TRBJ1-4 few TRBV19 TGTGCCAGTAGTATCGCCGGACAGAGCAATGAAAAACTGTTTTTT CASSIAGQSNEKLFF
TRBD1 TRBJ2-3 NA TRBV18 TGTGCCAGCTCACCACCTCTGGGACAGGGGGCAACAGATACGCAGTATTTT CASSPPLGQGATDTQYF
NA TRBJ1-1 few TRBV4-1 TGCGCCAGCAGCCGCCAAGAGTTAACCACTGAAGCTTTCTTT CASSRQELTTEAFF
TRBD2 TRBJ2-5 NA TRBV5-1 TGCGCCAGCAGCTTGGCCCCCACTAGCGAGGAGACCCAGTACTTC CASSLAPTSEETQYF
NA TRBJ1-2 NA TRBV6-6 TGTGCCAGCAGTTACGACAGTAACTATGGCTACACCTTC CASSYDSNYGYTF
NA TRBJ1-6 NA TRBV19 TGTGCCAGTACAGACAGGTTTGAGTCACCCCTCCACTTT CASTDRFESPLHF
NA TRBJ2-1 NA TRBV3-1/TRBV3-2 TGTGCCAGCAGCCAAGGCCGGGGTACCTACAATGAGCAGTTCTTC CASSQGRGTYNEQFF
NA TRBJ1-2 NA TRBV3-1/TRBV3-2 TGTGCCAGCAGAAACCGGGTGGATGGCTACACCTTC CASRNRVDGYTF
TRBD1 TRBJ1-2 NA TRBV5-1 TGCGCCAGCAGTCCCGGGACAGAGGGCTATGGCTACACCTTC CASSPGTEGYGYTF
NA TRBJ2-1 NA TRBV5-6 TGTGCCAGCACGAGGTGGACCTACAATGAGCAGTTCTTC CASTRWTYNEQFF
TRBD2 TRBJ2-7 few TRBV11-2 TGTGCCAGCAGCTTAGAGCGGGGGTCCTACGAGCAGTACTTC CASSLERGSYEQYF